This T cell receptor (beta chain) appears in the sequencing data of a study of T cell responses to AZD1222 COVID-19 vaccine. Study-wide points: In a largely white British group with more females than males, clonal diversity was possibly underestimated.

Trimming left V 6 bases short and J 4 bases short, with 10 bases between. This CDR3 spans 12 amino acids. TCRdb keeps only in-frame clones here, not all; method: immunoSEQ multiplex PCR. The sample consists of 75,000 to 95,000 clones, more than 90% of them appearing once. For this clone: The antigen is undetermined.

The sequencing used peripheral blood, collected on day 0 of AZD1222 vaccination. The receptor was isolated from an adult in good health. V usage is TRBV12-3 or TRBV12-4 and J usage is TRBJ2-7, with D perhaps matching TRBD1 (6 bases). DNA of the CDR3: TGTGCCAGCAGCACACAGGGTTACGAGCAGTACTTC. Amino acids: CASSTQGYEQYF.